This TCR beta chain originates from a study of early T cells in non-severe SARS-CoV-2 infection. Individually, cDNA molecules had unique molecular identifiers attached to them. TCRdb independently ran MiXCR on the 5' RACE reads; one entry per CDR3 protein. The sample lists approximately 70,000 distinct CDR3 sequences, roughly a tenth occurring once. This clonotype was seen repeatedly, ten times or more. The CDR3 extends over 12 amino acids. The germline V gene has CDR1 LGHDT and CDR2 YNNKEL (reference sequence). Trimming removed 5 bases at V and 1 base at J, with 5 bases between. The clonotype was recovered from an adult who was a healthcare worker with PCR-confirmed SARS-CoV-2 infection or an uninfected control (not recorded which). Material: whole blood, obtained at baseline. The chain recombines TRBV3-1 with TRBJ1-1; D is unclear. Here the CDR3 reads CASSTGNTEAFF. The CDR3 DNA reads TGTGCCAGCAGCACCGGGAACACTGAAGCTTTCTTT. The variable domain in full, completed from reference TRBV3-1 and TRBJ1-1, reads DTAVSQTPKYLVTQMGNDKSIKCEQNLGHDTMYWYKQDSKKFLKIMFSYNNKELIINETVPNRFSPKSPDKAHLNLHINSLELGDSAVYFCASSTGNTEAFFGQGTRLTVV.